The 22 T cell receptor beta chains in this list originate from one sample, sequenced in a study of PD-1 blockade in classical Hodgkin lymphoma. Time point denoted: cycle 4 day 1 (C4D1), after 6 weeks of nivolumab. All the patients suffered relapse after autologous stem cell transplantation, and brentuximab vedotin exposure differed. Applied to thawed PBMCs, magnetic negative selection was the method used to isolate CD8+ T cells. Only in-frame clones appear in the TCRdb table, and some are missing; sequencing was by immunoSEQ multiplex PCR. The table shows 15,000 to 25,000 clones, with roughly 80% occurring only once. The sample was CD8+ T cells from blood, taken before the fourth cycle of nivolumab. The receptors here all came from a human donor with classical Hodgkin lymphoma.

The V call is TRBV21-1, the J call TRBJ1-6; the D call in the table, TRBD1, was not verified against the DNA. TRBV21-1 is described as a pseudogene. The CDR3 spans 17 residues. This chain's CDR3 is CASSHYVGGQGSPPLHF. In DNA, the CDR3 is TGTGCCAGCAGCCATTATGTGGGGGGACAGGGCTCGCCACCCCTCCACTTT.

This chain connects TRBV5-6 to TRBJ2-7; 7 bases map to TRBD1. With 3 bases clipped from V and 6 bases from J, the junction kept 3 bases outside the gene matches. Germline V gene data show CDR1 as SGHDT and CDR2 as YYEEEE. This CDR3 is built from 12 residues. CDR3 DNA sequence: TGTGCCAGCAGCTCGGGACAGCCCGAGCAGTACTTC. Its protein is CASSSGQPEQYF.

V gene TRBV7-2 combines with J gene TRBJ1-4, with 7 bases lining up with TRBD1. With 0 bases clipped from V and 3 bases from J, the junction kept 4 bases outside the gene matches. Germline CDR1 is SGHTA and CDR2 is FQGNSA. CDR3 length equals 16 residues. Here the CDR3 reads CASSLAVTGPNEKLFF. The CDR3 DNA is TGTGCCAGCAGCTTAGCGGTGACAGGGCCTAATGAAAAACTGTTTTTT.

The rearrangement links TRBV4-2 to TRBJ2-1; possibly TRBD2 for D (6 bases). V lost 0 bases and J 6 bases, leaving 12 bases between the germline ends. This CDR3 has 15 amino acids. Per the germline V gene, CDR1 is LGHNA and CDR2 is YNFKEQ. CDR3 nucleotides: TGTGCCAGCAGCCAAGAGGCGGGGAGAGTCAATGAGCAGTTCTTC. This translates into CASSQEAGRVNEQFF.

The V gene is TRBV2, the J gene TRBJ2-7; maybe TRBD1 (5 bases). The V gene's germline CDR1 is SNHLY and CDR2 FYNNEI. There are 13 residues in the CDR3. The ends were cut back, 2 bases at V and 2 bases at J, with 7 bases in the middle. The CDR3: CASSETRAYEQYF. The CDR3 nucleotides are TGTGCCAGCAGTGAAACCAGGGCCTACGAGCAGTACTTC.

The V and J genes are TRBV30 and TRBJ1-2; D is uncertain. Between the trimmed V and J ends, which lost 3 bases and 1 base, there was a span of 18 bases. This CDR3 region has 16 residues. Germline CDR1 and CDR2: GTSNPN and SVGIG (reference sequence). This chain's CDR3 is CAWSAQILRVNYGYTF. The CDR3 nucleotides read TGTGCCTGGAGCGCCCAAATACTGAGGGTTAACTATGGCTACACCTTC.

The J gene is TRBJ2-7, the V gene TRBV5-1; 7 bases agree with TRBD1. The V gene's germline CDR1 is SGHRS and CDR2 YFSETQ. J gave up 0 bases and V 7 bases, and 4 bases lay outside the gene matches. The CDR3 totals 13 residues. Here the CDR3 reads CASQDRPSYEQYF. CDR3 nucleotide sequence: TGCGCCAGCCAGGACAGGCCCTCCTACGAGCAGTACTTC.

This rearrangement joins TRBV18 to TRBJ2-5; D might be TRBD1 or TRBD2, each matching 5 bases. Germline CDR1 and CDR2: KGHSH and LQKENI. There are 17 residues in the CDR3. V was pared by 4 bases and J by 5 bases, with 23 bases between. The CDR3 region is CASSLTLEGRPEETQYF. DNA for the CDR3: TGTGCCAGCTCACTCACCCTTGAGGGACGACCGGAGGAGACCCAGTACTTC.

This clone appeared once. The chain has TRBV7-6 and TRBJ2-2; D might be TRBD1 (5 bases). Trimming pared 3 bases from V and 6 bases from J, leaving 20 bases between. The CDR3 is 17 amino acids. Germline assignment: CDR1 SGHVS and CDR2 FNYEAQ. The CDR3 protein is CASSFGAPTPAPGELFF. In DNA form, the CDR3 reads TGTGCCAGCAGCTTTGGGGCTCCAACCCCGGCCCCCGGGGAGCTGTTTTTT.

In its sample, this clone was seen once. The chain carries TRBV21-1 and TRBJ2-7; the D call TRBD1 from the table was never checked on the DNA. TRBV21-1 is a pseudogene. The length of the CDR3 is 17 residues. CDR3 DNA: TGTGCCAGCAGCACCTTGATCCGCCGTGGACAGGACTACGAGCAGTACTTC. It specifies CASSTLIRRGQDYEQYF.

DNA of the CDR3: TGTGCCAGCAGTTTATCCGGGACAGGGTTTTACGAGCAGTACTTC. Amino acid sequence: CASSLSGTGFYEQYF. The chain joins TRBV27 to TRBJ2-7; TRBD1 matches at 9 bases. This CDR3 spans 15 amino acids. V dropped 0 bases and J dropped 4; count of bases not matched to a gene: 4. Germline lookup yields CDR1 MNHEY and CDR2 SMNVEV (reference sequence).

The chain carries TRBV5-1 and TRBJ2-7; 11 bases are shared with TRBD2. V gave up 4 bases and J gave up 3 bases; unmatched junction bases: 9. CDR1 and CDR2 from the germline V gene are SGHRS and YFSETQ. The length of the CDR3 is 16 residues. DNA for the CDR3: TGCGCCAGCAGCCTATCCAGACTAGCGGGGCTCTACGAGCAGTACTTC. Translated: CASSLSRLAGLYEQYF.

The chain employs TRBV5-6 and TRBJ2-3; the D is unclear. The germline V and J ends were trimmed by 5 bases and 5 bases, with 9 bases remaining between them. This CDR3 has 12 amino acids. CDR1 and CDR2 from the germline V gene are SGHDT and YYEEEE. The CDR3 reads CASSSRGDTQYF. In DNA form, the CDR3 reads TGTGCCAGCAGTTCCCGTGGAGATACGCAGTATTTT. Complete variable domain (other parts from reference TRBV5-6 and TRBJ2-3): DAGVTQSPTHLIKTRGQQVTLRCSPKSGHDTVSWYQQALGQGPQFIFQYYEEEERQRGNFPDRFSGHQFPNYSSELNVNALLLGDSALYLCASSSRGDTQYFGPGTRLTVL.

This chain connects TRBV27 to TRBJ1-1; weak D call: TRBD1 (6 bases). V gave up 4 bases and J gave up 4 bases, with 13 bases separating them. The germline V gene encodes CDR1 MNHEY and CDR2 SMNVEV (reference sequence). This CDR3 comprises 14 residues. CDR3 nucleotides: TGTGCCAGCAGTTCAGGGGCGAGACTCACTGAAGCTTTCTTT. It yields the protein CASSSGARLTEAFF.

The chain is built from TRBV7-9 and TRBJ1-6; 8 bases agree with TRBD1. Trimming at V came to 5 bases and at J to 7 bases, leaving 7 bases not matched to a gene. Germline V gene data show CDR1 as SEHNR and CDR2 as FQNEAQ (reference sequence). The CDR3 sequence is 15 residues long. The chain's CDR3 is CASSIRTGKNSPLHF. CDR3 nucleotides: TGTGCCAGCAGCATCCGGACAGGGAAAAATTCACCCCTCCACTTT.

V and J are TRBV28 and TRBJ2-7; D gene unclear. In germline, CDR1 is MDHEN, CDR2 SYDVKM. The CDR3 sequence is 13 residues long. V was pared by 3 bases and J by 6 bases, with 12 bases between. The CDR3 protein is CASSFYRSSEQYF. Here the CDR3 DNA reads TGTGCCAGCAGTTTTTATAGATCCAGCGAGCAGTACTTC.

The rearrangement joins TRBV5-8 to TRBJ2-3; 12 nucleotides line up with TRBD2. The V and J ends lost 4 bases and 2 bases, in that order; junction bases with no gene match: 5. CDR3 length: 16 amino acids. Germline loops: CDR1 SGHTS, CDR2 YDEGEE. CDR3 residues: CASSHGTSGYTDTQYF. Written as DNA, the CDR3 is TGTGCCAGCAGCCACGGGACTAGCGGGTACACAGATACGCAGTATTTT.

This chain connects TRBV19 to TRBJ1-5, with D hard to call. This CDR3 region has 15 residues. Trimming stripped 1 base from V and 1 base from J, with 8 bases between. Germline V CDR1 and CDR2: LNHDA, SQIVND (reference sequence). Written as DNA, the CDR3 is TGTGCCAGTAGTATAGGATACCTAAGCAATCAGCCCCAGCATTTT. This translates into CASSIGYLSNQPQHF.

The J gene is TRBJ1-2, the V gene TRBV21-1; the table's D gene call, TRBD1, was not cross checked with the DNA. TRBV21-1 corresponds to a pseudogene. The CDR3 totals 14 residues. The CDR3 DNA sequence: TGTGCCAGCAGCAATTCCACAGCCCTCTATGGCTACACCTTC. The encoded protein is CASSNSTALYGYTF.

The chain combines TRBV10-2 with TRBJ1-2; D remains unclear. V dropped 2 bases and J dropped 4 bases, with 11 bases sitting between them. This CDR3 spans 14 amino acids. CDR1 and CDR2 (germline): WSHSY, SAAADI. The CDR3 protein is CASSEIVPGYGYTF. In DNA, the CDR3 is TGCGCCAGCAGTGAGATCGTACCAGGCTATGGCTACACCTTC.

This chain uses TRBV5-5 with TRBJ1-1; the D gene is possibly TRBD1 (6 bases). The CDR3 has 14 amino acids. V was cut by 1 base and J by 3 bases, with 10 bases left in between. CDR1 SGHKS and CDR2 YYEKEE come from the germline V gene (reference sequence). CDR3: CASSLWAGDTEAFF. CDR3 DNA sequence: TGTGCCAGCAGCTTGTGGGCAGGGGACACTGAAGCTTTCTTT.

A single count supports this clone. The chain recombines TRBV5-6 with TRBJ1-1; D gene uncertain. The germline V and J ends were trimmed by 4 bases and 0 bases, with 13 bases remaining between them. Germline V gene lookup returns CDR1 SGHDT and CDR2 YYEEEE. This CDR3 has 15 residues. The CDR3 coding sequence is TGTGCCAGCAGCCTCCCGCCGGAAATGAACACTGAAGCTTTCTTT. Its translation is CASSLPPEMNTEAFF. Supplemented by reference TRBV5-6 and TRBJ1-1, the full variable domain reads DAGVTQSPTHLIKTRGQQVTLRCSPKSGHDTVSWYQQALGQGPQFIFQYYEEEERQRGNFPDRFSGHQFPNYSSELNVNALLLGDSALYLCASSLPPEMNTEAFFGQGTRLTVV.